The 32 T cell receptor beta chains given below trace back to one sample, sequenced in a study of T cell repertoires in cytomegalovirus infection. TCRdb reprocessed the reads via MiXCR and lists one record per CDR3 protein. The sample holds more than 350,000 distinct CDR3 sequences, 30% to 40% seen once. The sequencing input was PBMCs. The receptors shown here come from a human donor in good health (CMV status not recorded). Some clones in this sample may be carry-over from other donors' samples.

This chain uses TRBV20-1 with TRBJ2-7; TRBD2 agrees at 7 bases. Trimming removed 5 bases from V and 2 bases from J; junction bases left unmatched: 9. Germline CDR1 is DFQATT and CDR2 is SNEGSKA (reference sequence). The CDR3 is 14 residues long. The CDR3 region is CSALPMGGTYEQYF. Written as DNA, the CDR3 is TGCAGTGCTCTGCCAATGGGGGGGACCTACGAGCAGTACTTC.

J is TRBJ2-7 and V is TRBV7-2; no firm D call. V was pared by 0 bases and J by 3 bases, with 9 bases between. Germline V gene lookup returns CDR1 SGHTA and CDR2 FQGNSA. This CDR3 has 14 amino acids. CDR3 sequence reads: CASSLASTGYEQYF. The CDR3 DNA follows: TGTGCCAGCAGCTTAGCGTCCACTGGCTACGAGCAGTACTTC. Looking up the rest from reference TRBV7-2 and TRBJ2-7 gives the full variable domain: GAGVSQSPSNKVTEKGKDVELRCDPISGHTALYWYRQSLGQGLEFLIYFQGNSAPDKSGLPSDRFSAERTGGSVSTLTIQRTQQEDSAVYLCASSLASTGYEQYFGPGTRLTVT.

The chain links TRBV4-3 to TRBJ2-2; unclear D gene. V was cut by 4 bases and J by 6 bases, with 12 bases left in between. This CDR3 spans 14 amino acids. Per the germline V gene, CDR1 is LGHNA and CDR2 is YSLEER. The CDR3 reads CASSPDPVPGELFF. DNA for the CDR3: TGCGCCAGCAGCCCCGACCCGGTGCCCGGGGAGCTGTTTTTT.

This clonotype was seen a few times. This chain links TRBV4-1 with TRBJ1-1; D not resolved. The V end was cut by 1 base, the J end by 7 bases, with 10 bases between. Germline V gives CDR1 MGHRA, CDR2 YSYEKL. CDR3 size: 13 residues. CDR3 coding DNA: TGCGCCAGCAGCCAAGTTCTCGCCGATGAAGCTTTCTTT. It codes for CASSQVLADEAFF.

The CDR3 spells CASSGRGQPQHF. The CDR3 nucleotides are TGTGCCAGCAGCGGGAGGGGTCAGCCCCAGCATTTT. The chain uses TRBV27 and TRBJ1-5; the D gene is possibly TRBD1 (5 bases). Germline loops: CDR1 MNHEY, CDR2 SMNVEV (reference sequence). The CDR3 consists of 12 residues. V shed 6 bases and J shed 6 bases, with 9 bases lying between them.

This clonotype was picked up many times. The rearrangement joins TRBV29-1 to TRBJ2-7; D possibly matches TRBD1 or TRBD2 (6 bases each). Looked up from germline, CDR1 is SQVTM and CDR2 is ANQGSEA. The CDR3 extends over 12 amino acids. V shed 7 bases and J shed 5 bases, with 15 bases lying between them. DNA for the CDR3: TGCAGCGCCCATTCCGGGGGCGACGAGCAGTACTTC. Translating gives CSAHSGGDEQYF.

Points on this clonotype: Given the absence of the conserved phenylalanine or tryptophan at the CDR3 end, a read error is likely. The limits of the CDR3 on the DNA are not certain, so only TCRdb's listed CDR3 is given. This chain links TRBV7-2 with TRBJ2-5; the DNA was not used to check the table's D call, TRBD2. CDR1 SGHTA and CDR2 FQGNSA come from the germline V gene. The CDR3 totals 15 residues, both ends included. The CDR3 loop is CASSFGLAAKETPYL.

This clonotype has just a few counts. V gene TRBV24-1 combines with J gene TRBJ1-2, with D unresolved. The V and J ends lost 1 base and 6 bases respectively, with 8 bases between them. The CDR3 consists of 13 residues. From germline, CDR1 is KGHDR and CDR2 SFDVKD. DNA of the CDR3: TGTGCCACCAGTGATTTCATCGGGGATGGCTACACCTTC. Translation gives CATSDFIGDGYTF.

The CDR3 spells CASSPGYDRGLIAFF. The CDR3 DNA is TGTGCCAGCTCACCAGGGTACGACAGGGGGCTTATTGCTTTCTTT. The gene calls are TRBV18 and TRBJ1-1, with 10 bases aligning to TRBD1. CDR3 size: 15 residues. V lost 2 bases, J lost 11 bases, and 11 bases stayed unmatched. Germline values: CDR1 KGHSH, CDR2 LQKENI.

This clonotype has just a few counts. The V and J genes are TRBV11-2 and TRBJ2-3; possibly TRBD1 or TRBD2 for D (6 bases each). V lost 5 bases and J 6 bases, leaving 24 bases between the germline ends. Germline values: CDR1 SGHAT, CDR2 FQNNGV. CDR3 length: 17 amino acids. CDR3 amino acids: CASSPRGGRGPVDTQYF. In nucleotides, the CDR3 is TGTGCCAGCAGCCCCAGAGGGGGGCGGGGTCCCGTGGATACGCAGTATTTT.

The chain recombines TRBV12-3 or TRBV12-4 with TRBJ2-7, with 9 positions matching TRBD2. The CDR3 totals 13 residues. J gave up 0 bases and V 6 bases, and 0 bases lay outside the gene matches. The chain's CDR3 is CASRTSGSYEQYF. CDR3 DNA: TGTGCCAGCAGGACTAGCGGCTCCTACGAGCAGTACTTC.

Only a few counts were recorded for this clonotype. The chain recombines TRBV7-9 with TRBJ1-1; 7 positions agree with TRBD1. Germline V CDR1 and CDR2: SEHNR, FQNEAQ (reference sequence). The CDR3 is made up of 16 amino acids. The junction had 10 bases not matched to a gene; V was cut back by 2 bases and J by 4 bases. The CDR3 coding sequence is TGTGCCAGCAGCTTAACCCGACAGGGTGGGAGCACTGAAGCTTTCTTT. The encoded protein is CASSLTRQGGSTEAFF. Using reference TRBV7-9 and TRBJ1-1 for the parts outside the CDR3, the full variable domain is DTGVSQNPRHKITKRGQNVTFRCDPISEHNRLYWYRQTLGQGPEFLTYFQNEAQLEKSRLLSDRFSAERPKGSFSTLEIQRTEQGDSAMYLCASSLTRQGGSTEAFFGQGTRLTVV.

A note on this clonotype: A much larger clone differs by one base, so this may be a read error. The chain carries TRBV4-1 and TRBJ2-6; D is possibly TRBD1 or TRBD2 (5 bases each). Germline loops: CDR1 MGHRA, CDR2 YSYEKL. The CDR3 sequence is 20 residues long. The CDR3 protein is CASSQDYLAGSFSGGNVLTF. The CDR3 DNA follows: TGCGCCAGCAGCCAAGATTATCTAGCCGGGTCTTTCTCTGGGGGCAACGTCCTGACTTTC.

This clonotype was detected ten times or more. The rearrangement uses TRBV7-2 and TRBJ2-1; 9 positions match TRBD2. In germline, CDR1 is SGHTA, CDR2 FQGNSA. Losses at the gene ends were 2 bases for V and 4 bases for J; bases not matched to a gene: 9. The CDR3 length is 17 residues. The CDR3 DNA reads TGTGCCAGCAGCTTAAAGGGGGGGCTAGCGGGGTACAATGAGCAGTTCTTC. This gives the protein CASSLKGGLAGYNEQFF.

This clonotype has a handful of counts. The chain employs TRBV7-9 and TRBJ2-6; unclear D gene. Germline CDR1 and CDR2: SEHNR and FQNEAQ (reference sequence). Trimming shortened V by 5 bases and J by 0 bases, and 14 bases separated the two germline ends. The CDR3 extends over 17 amino acids. CDR3 nucleotide sequence: TGTGCCAGCAGCGACCAGAAGGGTTTCTCTGGGGCCAACGTCCTGACTTTC. Its protein is CASSDQKGFSGANVLTF.

This chain joins TRBV20-1 and TRBJ1-1; D may be TRBD1 (6 bases). V was pared by 3 bases and J by 6 bases, with 17 bases between. CDR1 is DFQATT and CDR2 is SNEGSKA in the germline V gene (reference sequence). The CDR3 is 14 residues long. The CDR3 region has the DNA TGCAGTGCTAGTGGCGTGGGGACACAACCTGAAGCTTTCTTT. Translating it yields CSASGVGTQPEAFF.

This clonotype was detected ten times or more. The chain's CDR3 is CASSLRAGGLTDTQYF. The CDR3 DNA reads as TGTGCCAGCAGCTTACGGGCGGGGGGCCTGACAGATACGCAGTATTTT. The chain is built from TRBV7-2 and TRBJ2-3; 8 positions agree with TRBD2. Germline V gene sequence: CDR1 SGHTA, CDR2 FQGNSA. Trimming cost V 2 bases and J 3 bases; bases outside gene matches: 7. The CDR3 runs to 16 residues.

The chain has TRBV7-9 and TRBJ1-3; 12 positions match TRBD1. The length of the CDR3 is 16 residues. The V gene end was trimmed by 5 bases and the J gene end by 4 bases; junction bases not matched to a gene: 6. Looked up from germline, CDR1 is SEHNR and CDR2 is FQNEAQ (reference sequence). In nucleotides, the CDR3 is TGTGCCAGCAGCCAGGGACAGGGGGCGCCAGGAAACACCATATATTTT. Encoded protein: CASSQGQGAPGNTIYF.

V and J are TRBV10-3 and TRBJ2-2; D call uncertain. Deletions cut 0 bases from V and 1 base from J, with 6 bases between. The CDR3 spans 15 residues. Germline CDR1 and CDR2: ENHRY and SYGVKD. Here the CDR3 DNA reads TGTGCCATCAGTGAGTCGACTGGGAACACCGGGGAGCTGTTTTTT. It yields the protein CAISESTGNTGELFF.

This clonotype has at least ten counts. The chain employs TRBV28 and TRBJ2-3; D is perhaps TRBD1 or TRBD2 (5 bases each). In germline, CDR1 is MDHEN, CDR2 SYDVKM. V was shortened by 6 bases and J by 2 bases, with 12 bases between the two germline ends. The CDR3 is 14 amino acids. As DNA, the CDR3 is TGTGCCAGCAGCCTCCGGGGCGACACAGATACGCAGTATTTT. It codes for CASSLRGDTDTQYF.

This clonotype has ten or more counts. V is TRBV7-2 and J is TRBJ2-3, with 7 bases aligning to TRBD2. The trim removed 5 bases at V and 0 bases at J, leaving 11 bases unmatched. The germline V gene encodes CDR1 SGHTA and CDR2 FQGNSA. The length of the CDR3 is 17 residues. In nucleotides, the CDR3 is TGTGCCAGCAGCCCCCGCGTGGCTAGCGGAAGCACAGATACGCAGTATTTT. This translates into CASSPRVASGSTDTQYF.

The table lists this clonotype with a few counts. The chain carries TRBV12-3 or TRBV12-4 and TRBJ1-6; 9 bases match TRBD1. This CDR3 has 15 amino acids. The V and J ends lost 7 bases and 4 bases, in that order; junction bases with no gene match: 5. The CDR3 DNA sequence: TGTGCCAGCACCAAGGGGACAGGGTATAATTCACCCCTCCACTTT. Amino acids: CASTKGTGYNSPLHF.

This clonotype was recorded at least ten times. V and J are TRBV7-2 and TRBJ1-2; 7 bases map to TRBD1. The CDR3 loop spans 15 amino acids. Per the germline V gene, CDR1 is SGHTA and CDR2 is FQGNSA. The V gene end was trimmed by 2 bases and the J gene end by 8 bases; junction bases not matched to a gene: 11. The CDR3 here is CASSLLTGVKGGYTF. As DNA, the CDR3 is TGTGCCAGCAGCTTACTTACAGGGGTAAAAGGCGGCTACACCTTC.

The rearrangement uses TRBV25-1 and TRBJ2-5; 7 bases match TRBD1. CDR3 length: 14 amino acids. CDR1 is MGHDK and CDR2 is SYGVNS in the germline V gene. Trimming took 4 bases from V and 0 from J; bases not matched to a gene: 2. The chain's CDR3 is CASSGGQYQETQYF. DNA for the CDR3: TGTGCCAGCAGTGGGGGACAGTACCAAGAGACCCAGTACTTC. Using reference TRBV25-1 and TRBJ2-5 for the parts outside the CDR3, the full variable domain is EADIYQTPRYLVIGTGKKITLECSQTMGHDKMYWYQQDPGMELHLIHYSYGVNSTEKGDLSSESTVSRIRTEHFPLTLESARPSHTSQYLCASSGGQYQETQYFGPGTRLLVL.

In its sample, this clonotype was seen a few times. This chain connects TRBV2 to TRBJ2-1, with 7 bases fitting TRBD2. In germline, CDR1 is SNHLY, CDR2 FYNNEI. With V trimmed by 7 bases and J by 0 bases, 12 bases remained unmatched. This CDR3 has 17 amino acids. CDR3 nucleotides: TGTGCCAGCAATGCGCGGGGGAACTCCATCTCCTACAATGAGCAGTTCTTC. Translated, it gives CASNARGNSISYNEQFF.

This clonotype was detected only a few times. This chain connects TRBV7-9 to TRBJ2-2; a weak D match, TRBD2 (5 bases). CDR1 is SEHNR, CDR2 FQNEAQ, per germline (reference sequence). The CDR3 loop spans 13 amino acids. The ends were cut back, 3 bases at V and 5 bases at J, with 7 bases in the middle. CDR3: CASSFRETGELFF. As DNA, the CDR3 is TGTGCCAGCAGCTTTAGGGAGACCGGGGAGCTGTTTTTT.

This clonotype showed up many times. The V call is TRBV7-8, the J call TRBJ2-7, with 9 bases fitting TRBD1. Trimming cost V 4 bases and J 6 bases; bases outside gene matches: 4. CDR3 length equals 13 residues. In germline, CDR1 is SGHVS, CDR2 FQNEAQ. The CDR3 protein is CASSWTGEGEQYF. In DNA, the CDR3 is TGTGCCAGCAGCTGGACAGGGGAGGGCGAGCAGTACTTC.

This clonotype has more than one count but fewer than ten. This chain links TRBV15 with TRBJ2-7; weak D call: TRBD2 (5 bases). Looked up from germline, CDR1 is LNHNV and CDR2 is YYDKDF (reference sequence). The CDR3 has 16 amino acids. The V and J ends lost 1 base and 2 bases respectively, with 15 bases between them. The CDR3 nucleotides read TGTGCCACCAGCAGAGGAGGAGGCCACCCAACCTACGAGCAGTACTTC. Its translation is CATSRGGGHPTYEQYF.

This clonotype was seen many times. The chain couples TRBV27 to TRBJ1-1; no reliable D call. There are 13 residues in the CDR3. The germline V gene encodes CDR1 MNHEY and CDR2 SMNVEV (reference sequence). Trimming shortened V by 2 bases and J by 5 bases, and 9 bases separated the two germline ends. The CDR3 reads CASSLGKMTEAFF. For the CDR3, the DNA is TGTGCCAGCAGTTTAGGGAAAATGACTGAAGCTTTCTTT.

CDR3 in amino acids: CASSPGQSYGYTF. CDR3 nucleotides: TGTGCCAGCAGCCCGGGACAGAGCTATGGCTACACCTTC. The J gene is TRBJ1-2, the V gene TRBV9, with TRBD1 matching 7 bases. Trimming cost V 4 bases and J 4 bases; bases outside gene matches: 4. CDR1 is SGDLS and CDR2 is YYNGEE in the germline V gene. This CDR3 comprises 13 residues.

A remark on this clonotype: This likely comes from a read error, as the CDR3 has no conserved phenylalanine or tryptophan at its end. The chain couples TRBV28 to TRBJ2-1; D remains ambiguous. CDR3 length equals 14 residues. Trimming cost V 6 bases and J 2 bases, with 11 bases left between them. CDR1 and CDR2 (germline): MDHEN, SYDVKM. Here the CDR3 DNA reads TGTGCCAGCAGGGGCGGACCCACCTACAATGAGCAGTTCTTA. Translated, it gives CASRGGPTYNEQFL.

The rearrangement uses TRBV6-1 and TRBJ2-1; 9 bases are shared with TRBD1. The CDR3 covers 15 residues. Germline lookup yields CDR1 MNHNS and CDR2 SASEGT. Losses at the gene ends were 5 bases for V and 4 bases for J; bases not matched to a gene: 6. The CDR3: CASSLGTGRYNEQFF. DNA for the CDR3: TGTGCCAGCAGTCTCGGGACAGGGCGATACAATGAGCAGTTCTTC.